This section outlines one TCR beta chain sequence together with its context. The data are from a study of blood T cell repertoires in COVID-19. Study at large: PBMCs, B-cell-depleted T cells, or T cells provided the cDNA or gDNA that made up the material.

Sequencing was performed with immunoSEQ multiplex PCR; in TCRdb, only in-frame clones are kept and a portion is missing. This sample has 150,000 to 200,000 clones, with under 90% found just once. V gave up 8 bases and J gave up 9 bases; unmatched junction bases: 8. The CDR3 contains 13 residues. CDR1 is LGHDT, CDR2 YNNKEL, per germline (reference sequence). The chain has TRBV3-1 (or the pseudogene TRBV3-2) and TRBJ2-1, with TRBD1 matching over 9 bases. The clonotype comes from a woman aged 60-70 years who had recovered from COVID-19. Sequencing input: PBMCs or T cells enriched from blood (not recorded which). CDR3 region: CASEGQGKREQFF. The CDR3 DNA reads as TGTGCCAGCGAAGGACAGGGGAAGCGTGAGCAGTTCTTC.